Presented here are 2 T cell receptor beta chains from one specimen sequenced in a study of OX40 agonist ivuxolimab in advanced cancers. The method was immunoSEQ multiplex PCR; TCRdb's version includes in-frame clones alone and lacks a portion of them. Seen here are about 79,000 clones, approximately 90% observed once, and the top ten hold about 1%. Sequenced material: CD4+ or CD8+ T cells sorted from blood, taken in a trial of the OX40 agonist ivuxolimab. The receptors were gathered from an adult with an advanced solid tumor such as melanoma, head and neck, liver or kidney cancer.

The chain combines TRBV5-1 with TRBJ2-2; TRBD2 matches 13 bases. This CDR3 has 18 residues. The germline gives CDR1 SGHRS, CDR2 YFSETQ. V trimming: 3 bases; J trimming: 1 base; junction bases outside the gene matches: 6. Written as DNA, the CDR3 is TGCGCCAGCAGCTGGAGGACTAGCGGGAGCGGGAACACCGGGGAGCTGTTTTTT. Its translation is CASSWRTSGSGNTGELFF.

This chain uses TRBV30 with TRBJ2-6; D may be TRBD2 (5 bases). V was shortened by 5 bases and J by 0 bases, with 8 bases between the two germline ends. Germline V gene sequence: CDR1 GTSNPN, CDR2 SVGIG (reference sequence). CDR3 length equals 14 residues. As DNA, the CDR3 is TGTGCCTGGTTCAGCGGCTCTGGGGCCAACGTCCTGACTTTC. It is translated as CAWFSGSGANVLTF.